The 2 T cell receptor beta chains listed next were all sequenced from one sample in a study of blood T cell repertoires in COVID-19. Data came from immunoSEQ multiplex PCR; TCRdb stores just in-frame clones and leaves some out. Of some 50,000 clones listed, 65% to 90% are singletons. The sequencing sample was made of peripheral blood. The receptors stem from a human donor in a cohort sampled during active COVID-19.

The chain carries TRBV3-1 (or the pseudogene TRBV3-2) and TRBJ1-4, with D possibly matching TRBD1 (5 bases). V was clipped by 0 bases and J by 3 bases, with 11 bases between them. CDR1 and CDR2 (germline): LGHDT, YNNKEL (reference sequence). There are 16 residues in the CDR3. The CDR3 DNA reads TGTGCCAGCAGCCAAGAGTTAGGGGCCTCTAATGAAAAACTGTTTTTT. Residues: CASSQELGASNEKLFF.

In this sample, this clone turned up once. The chain couples TRBV5-1 to TRBJ1-1; D might be TRBD1 (5 bases). V shed 0 bases and J shed 7 bases, with 10 bases lying between them. Germline V lookup: CDR1 SGHRS, CDR2 YFSETQ. This CDR3 contains 13 residues. This CDR3 reads CASSLGGGNEAFF. For the CDR3, the DNA is TGCGCCAGCAGCTTGGGGGGCGGGAATGAAGCTTTCTTT.